The rows below give T cell receptor beta chains drawn from one sample of a study of blood T cell repertoires in COVID-19. Repertoires were generated with immunoSEQ multiplex PCR, while TCRdb's copy carries only in-frame clones and drops some. The sample holds approximately 300,000 clones, around 90% seen once. Sequencing was carried out using PBMCs or T cells enriched from blood (not recorded which). The receptors here all came from a woman aged 25 to 45 who had recovered from COVID-19. The CDR3 runs from the conserved cysteine through the conserved F or W. The D gene is left open where the match is weak. Clone sizes are given selectively: once, few, many, or a class where the clone is expanded.

>TRBJ2-1|TRBD2|TRBV5-1|NA
TGCGCCAGCAACCCCGCTAGCGGGGGGGCGAATGAGCAGTTCTTC
CASNPASGGANEQFF
>TRBJ1-2|NA|TRBV3-1/TRBV3-2|NA
TGTGCCAGCAGCCTCTCATCCTTAACAGAGAAATCCTATGGCTACACCTTC
CASSLSSLTEKSYGYTF
>TRBJ2-1|TRBD2|TRBV15|NA
TGTGCCACCAGCAGAGGACTGGGGGGGGTGGAGCAGTTCTTC
CATSRGLGGVEQFF
>TRBJ2-3|NA|TRBV11-2|NA
TGTGCCAGCAGCTCCCGAGGCAGACAGCCAGATACGCAGTATTTT
CASSSRGRQPDTQYF
>TRBJ2-1|NA|TRBV3-1/TRBV3-2|NA
TGTGCCAGCAGCCGGGACTGGAGGGATGAGCAGTTCTTC
CASSRDWRDEQFF
>TRBJ2-1|TRBD2|TRBV3-1/TRBV3-2|NA
TGTGCCAGCAGCCAAGTGGGTAGCGGGGGGGCTGATGAGCAGTTCTTC
CASSQVGSGGADEQFF
>TRBJ2-5|TRBD2|TRBV7-2|NA
TGTGCCAGCAGCTTCCAACTAGCGGCCCAAGAGACCCAGTACTTC
CASSFQLAAQETQYF
>TRBJ1-2|NA|TRBV7-2|NA
TGTGCCAGCAGCAGGCAGGGGCAGGACTATGGCTACACCTTC
CASSRQGQDYGYTF
>TRBJ2-1|TRBD2|TRBV14|NA
TGTGCCAGCAGCCAAGTGAGCGGGAGCTCCTACAATGAGCAGTTCTTC
CASSQVSGSSYNEQFF
>TRBJ1-2|NA|TRBV21-1|NA
TGTGCCAGCAGCAAAGCCCTTTCGGCAGGCCTCAACTATGGCTACACCTTC
CASSKALSAGLNYGYTF
>TRBJ2-6|NA|TRBV6-9|NA
TGTGCCAGCAACCCGGGACGGGAGACCTCTGGGGCCAACGTCCTGACTTTC
CASNPGRETSGANVLTF
>TRBJ2-2|TRBD1|TRBV19|NA
TGTGCCAGTAGTACCCGACAGGGGATCCCCGGGGAGCTGTTTTTT
CASSTRQGIPGELFF
>TRBJ2-5|TRBD1|TRBV27|NA
TGTGCCAGCCAACCCGGGACAGGGAATCTCCAAGAGACCCAGTACTTC
CASQPGTGNLQETQYF
>TRBJ1-5|TRBD1|TRBV19|once
TGTGCCAGTAGTATACAGGCGGACAGGGGGCCGGGGCAGCCCCAGCATTTT
CASSIQADRGPGQPQHF
>TRBJ2-5|NA|TRBV18|NA
TGTGCCAGCTCCGACAGTTTGGAGACCCAGTACTTC
CASSDSLETQYF
>TRBJ1-2|NA|TRBV9|NA
TGTGCCAGCAGCGTAGAGGGAGAGGCCTTCCCGGATGGCTACACCTTC
CASSVEGEAFPDGYTF
>TRBJ1-2|NA|TRBV5-1|NA
TGCGCCAGCCATGACAGTAACTATGGCTACACCTTC
CASHDSNYGYTF
>TRBJ1-1|TRBD1|TRBV13|NA
TGTGCCAGCAGCGGACAGGGGCGCACTGAAGCTTTCTTT
CASSGQGRTEAFF
>TRBJ2-5|TRBD2|TRBV10-3|NA
TGTGCCATCAGTGAACCTAGCGGGAAGACGGGGGAGACCCAGTACTTC
CAISEPSGKTGETQYF
>TRBJ2-3|NA|TRBV9|NA
TGTGCCAGCAGCGTAGCCTTTGATACGCAGTATTTT
CASSVAFDTQYF
>TRBJ1-2|NA|TRBV3-1/TRBV3-2|NA
TGTGCCAGCAGCCAAGGGTGGGGGGAGAACTATGGCTACACCTTC
CASSQGWGENYGYTF
>TRBJ2-1|NA|TRBV19|NA
TGTGCCAGTAGTACTAGCGACCTATACAATGAGCAGTTCTTC
CASSTSDLYNEQFF
>TRBJ1-5|TRBD1|TRBV4-2|NA
TGTGCCAGCAGCCAAGGAAGACAGGGGGATCAGCCCCAGCATTTT
CASSQGRQGDQPQHF
>TRBJ1-3|TRBD1|TRBV4-2|NA
TGTGCCAGCAGCCAAGCGGGACAGTCTGTAAACACCATATATTTT
CASSQAGQSVNTIYF
>TRBJ1-1|NA|TRBV28|NA
TGTGCCAGCAGTTTGTTCACAGATTCGAACACTGAAGCTTTCTTT
CASSLFTDSNTEAFF
>TRBJ1-2|TRBD1|TRBV11-2|NA
TGTGCCAGCAGCCCCGGACAGGGAGGCTACACCTTC
CASSPGQGGYTF
>TRBJ1-2|TRBD1|TRBV19|NA
TGTGCCAGTAGTATCAGGGGACAGGGGGCTGGCTACACCTTC
CASSIRGQGAGYTF
>TRBJ2-2|NA|TRBV11-3|once
TGTGCCAGCATCCTCCAGGACAAGGTAGCTTGGCTAATCACCGGGGAGCTGTTTTTT
CASILQDKVAWLITGELFF
>TRBJ1-3|NA|TRBV4-2|NA
TGTGCCAGCAGCTCCTCCCCAGGGCCTGGAAACACCATATATTTT
CASSSSPGPGNTIYF
>TRBJ1-5|NA|TRBV28|NA
TGTGCCAGCAGTCTATACCGAACAAACAATCAGCCCCAGCATTTT
CASSLYRTNNQPQHF
>TRBJ2-7|TRBD1|TRBV15|NA
TGTGCCACCAGCAAGCCAGGACAGGCCTACGAGCAGTACTTC
CATSKPGQAYEQYF
>TRBJ2-1|TRBD1|TRBV6-2/TRBV6-3|NA
TGTGCCAGCAGTCCCCGGGACAGTATAAATGAGCAGTTCTTC
CASSPRDSINEQFF
>TRBJ1-3|NA|TRBV18|NA
TGTGCCAGCTCACAAAGCGCACTTTTAGTCTCTGGAAACACCATATATTTT
CASSQSALLVSGNTIYF
>TRBJ2-3|TRBD2|TRBV5-1|once
TGCGCCAGCAGCTCTAGCGGGTTAGCAGATACGCAGTATTTT
CASSSSGLADTQYF
>TRBJ2-7|TRBD2|TRBV9|NA
TGTGCCAGCAGCCCTCAGAGCGGGAGCTCCTACGAGCAGTACTTC
CASSPQSGSSYEQYF
>TRBJ2-7|TRBD2|TRBV5-1|NA
TGCGCCAGCAGCTTCAGCGGGGGCTACGAGCAGTACTTC
CASSFSGGYEQYF
>TRBJ1-5|NA|TRBV28|NA
TGTGCCAGCAGTTCCGGGGGGGCGAATCAGCCCCAGCATTTT
CASSSGGANQPQHF
>TRBJ2-7|NA|TRBV28|few
TGTGCCAGCACCAACCGGCGGGTCTACGAGCAGTACTTC
CASTNRRVYEQYF
>TRBJ2-5|TRBD1|TRBV3-1/TRBV3-2|NA
TGTGCCAGCAGCCGACAGGGGGCAAAAGAGACCCAGTACTTC
CASSRQGAKETQYF
>TRBJ2-2|TRBD2|TRBV24-1|NA
TGTGCCACCAGTGACCCGGGACTAGCGGGGGCCGGGGAGCTGTTTTTT
CATSDPGLAGAGELFF
>TRBJ2-5|NA|TRBV2|NA
TGTGCCAGCAGTGAAAGGCAACAGGGAGAGACCCAGTACTTC
CASSERQQGETQYF
>TRBJ1-6|TRBD1|TRBV5-1|NA
TGCGCCAGCAGCTCGGGGACAGGGGAAGCATCACCCCTCCACTTT
CASSSGTGEASPLHF
>TRBJ2-7|NA|TRBV28|NA
TGTGCCAGCAGTCAGGGGTCCTACGAGCAGTACTTC
CASSQGSYEQYF
>TRBJ2-7|NA|TRBV27|NA
TGTGCCAGCAGTTTATCGGCCTCGGACTACATTACCTACGAGCAGTACTTC
CASSLSASDYITYEQYF
>TRBJ2-7|TRBD2|TRBV6-5|NA
TGTGCCAGCAGTACCCCGGGACTAGACTGGTACGAGCAGTACTTC
CASSTPGLDWYEQYF
>TRBJ1-5|TRBD1|TRBV5-1|NA
TGCGCCAGCAGCTTGGGGACAGGGGGGACCTATCAGCCCCAGCATTTT
CASSLGTGGTYQPQHF
>TRBJ1-1|NA|TRBV11-2|once
TGTGCCAGCAGCTTAGGACAGCTACAAATCAACACTGAAGCTTTCTTT
CASSLGQLQINTEAFF
>TRBJ1-1|TRBD1|TRBV5-6|NA
TGTGCCAGCAGGCTGACAGGGGGGACAGAAGCTTTCTTT
CASRLTGGTEAFF
>TRBJ2-1|NA|TRBV27|NA
TGTGCCAGCAGTCAGACAGGAGACAATGAGCAGTTCTTC
CASSQTGDNEQFF
>TRBJ1-6|TRBD1|TRBV28|NA
TGTGCCAGCAGCGAACAGGGGCTGAGTAATTCACCCCTCCACTTT
CASSEQGLSNSPLHF
>TRBJ1-2|NA|TRBV2|NA
TGTGCCAGCACTTCCACAGGGATCTATGGCTACACCTTC
CASTSTGIYGYTF
>TRBJ2-1|NA|TRBV5-4|NA
TGTGCCAGCAGCTCGATGGGGGGAGAGGGTTTAGGTGAGCAGTTCTTC
CASSSMGGEGLGEQFF